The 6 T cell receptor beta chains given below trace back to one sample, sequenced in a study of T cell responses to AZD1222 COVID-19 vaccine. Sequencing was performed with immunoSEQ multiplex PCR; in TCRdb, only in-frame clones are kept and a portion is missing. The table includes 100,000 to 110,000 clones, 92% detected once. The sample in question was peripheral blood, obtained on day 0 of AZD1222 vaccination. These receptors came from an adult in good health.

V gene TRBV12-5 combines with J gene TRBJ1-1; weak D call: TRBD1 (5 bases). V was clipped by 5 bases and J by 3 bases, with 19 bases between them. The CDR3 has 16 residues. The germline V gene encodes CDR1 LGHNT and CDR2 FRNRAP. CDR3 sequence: CASGQQVGGFDTEAFF. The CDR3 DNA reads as TGTGCTAGTGGTCAACAAGTTGGGGGGTTTGACACTGAAGCTTTCTTT.

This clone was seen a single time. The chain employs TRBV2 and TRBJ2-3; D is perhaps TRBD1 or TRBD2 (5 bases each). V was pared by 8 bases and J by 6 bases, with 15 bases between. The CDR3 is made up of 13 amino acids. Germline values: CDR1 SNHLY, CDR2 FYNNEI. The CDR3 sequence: CASGRDDGDTQYF. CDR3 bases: TGTGCCAGCGGACGGGACGACGGGGATACGCAGTATTTT.

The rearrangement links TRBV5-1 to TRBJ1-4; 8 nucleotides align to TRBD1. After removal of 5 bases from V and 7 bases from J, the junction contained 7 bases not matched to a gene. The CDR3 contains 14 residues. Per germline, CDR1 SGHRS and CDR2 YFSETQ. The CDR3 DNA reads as TGCGCCAGCAGTCCTGACAGGGGAGGTGAAAAACTGTTTTTT. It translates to CASSPDRGGEKLFF.

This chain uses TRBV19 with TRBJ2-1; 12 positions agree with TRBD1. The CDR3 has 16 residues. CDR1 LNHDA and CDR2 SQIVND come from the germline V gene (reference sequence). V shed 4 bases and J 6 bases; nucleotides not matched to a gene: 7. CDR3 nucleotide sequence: TGTGCCAGTAGTACGCCGGGACAGGGGGCTGGCAATGAGCAGTTCTTC. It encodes CASSTPGQGAGNEQFF.

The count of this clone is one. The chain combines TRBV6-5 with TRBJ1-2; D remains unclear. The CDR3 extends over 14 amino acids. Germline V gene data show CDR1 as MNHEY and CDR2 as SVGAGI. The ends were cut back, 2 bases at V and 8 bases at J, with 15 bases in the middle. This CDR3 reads CASSYLGNQMGYTF. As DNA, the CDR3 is TGTGCCAGCAGTTACCTAGGGAACCAGATGGGCTACACCTTC.

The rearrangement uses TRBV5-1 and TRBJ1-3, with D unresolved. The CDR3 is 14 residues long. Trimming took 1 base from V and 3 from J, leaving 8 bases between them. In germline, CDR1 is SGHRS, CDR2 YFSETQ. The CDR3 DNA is TGCGCCAGCAGCTTGCTGCCCGGTGGAAACACCATATATTTT. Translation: CASSLLPGGNTIYF.